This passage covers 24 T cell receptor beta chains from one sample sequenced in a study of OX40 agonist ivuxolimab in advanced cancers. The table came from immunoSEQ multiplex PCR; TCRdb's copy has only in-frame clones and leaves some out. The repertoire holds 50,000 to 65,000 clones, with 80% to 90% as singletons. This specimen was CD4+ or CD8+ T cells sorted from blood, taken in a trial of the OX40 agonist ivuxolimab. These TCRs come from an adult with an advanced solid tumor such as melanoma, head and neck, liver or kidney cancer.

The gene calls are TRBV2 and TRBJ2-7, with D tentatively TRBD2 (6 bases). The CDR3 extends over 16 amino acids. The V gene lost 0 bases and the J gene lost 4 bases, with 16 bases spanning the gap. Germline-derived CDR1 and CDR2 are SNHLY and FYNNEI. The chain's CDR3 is CASSEAYYGSRYEQYF. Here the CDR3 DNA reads TGTGCCAGCAGTGAAGCGTATTACGGGAGTAGGTACGAGCAGTACTTC.

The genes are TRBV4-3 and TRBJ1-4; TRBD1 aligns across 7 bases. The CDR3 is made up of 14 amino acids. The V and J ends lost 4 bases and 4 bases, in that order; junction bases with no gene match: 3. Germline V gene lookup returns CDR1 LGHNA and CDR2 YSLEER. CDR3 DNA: TGCGCCAGCAGCCCGACAGGGAGTAATGAAAAACTGTTTTTT. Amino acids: CASSPTGSNEKLFF.

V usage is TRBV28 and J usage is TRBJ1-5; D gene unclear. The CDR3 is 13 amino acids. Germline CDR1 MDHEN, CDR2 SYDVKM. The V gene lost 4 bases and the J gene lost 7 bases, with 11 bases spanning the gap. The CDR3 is CASSSPPGQPQHF. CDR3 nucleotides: TGTGCCAGCAGTTCGCCGCCGGGGCAGCCCCAGCATTTT.

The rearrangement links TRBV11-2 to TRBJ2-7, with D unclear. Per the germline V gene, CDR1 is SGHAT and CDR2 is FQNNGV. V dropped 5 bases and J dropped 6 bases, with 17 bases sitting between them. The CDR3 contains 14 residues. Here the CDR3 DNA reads TGTGCCAGCAGCCCACCTGCTCACGAAGGCGAGCAGTACTTC. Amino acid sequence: CASSPPAHEGEQYF.

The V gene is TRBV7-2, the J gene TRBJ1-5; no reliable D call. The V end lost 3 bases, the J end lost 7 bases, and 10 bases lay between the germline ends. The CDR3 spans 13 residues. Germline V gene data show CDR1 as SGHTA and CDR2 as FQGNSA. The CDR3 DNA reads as TGTGCCAGCAGCTTGGCAGGAGGGCAGCCCCAGCATTTT. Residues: CASSLAGGQPQHF. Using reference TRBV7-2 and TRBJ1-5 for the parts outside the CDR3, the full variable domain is GAGVSQSPSNKVTEKGKDVELRCDPISGHTALYWYRQSLGQGLEFLIYFQGNSAPDKSGLPSDRFSAERTGGSVSTLTIQRTQQEDSAVYLCASSLAGGQPQHFGDGTRLSIL.

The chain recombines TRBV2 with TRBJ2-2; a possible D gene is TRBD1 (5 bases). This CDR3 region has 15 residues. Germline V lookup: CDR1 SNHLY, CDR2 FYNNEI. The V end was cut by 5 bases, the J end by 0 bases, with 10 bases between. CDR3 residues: CASSKLQANTGELFF. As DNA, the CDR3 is TGTGCCAGCAGTAAACTACAGGCGAACACCGGGGAGCTGTTTTTT.

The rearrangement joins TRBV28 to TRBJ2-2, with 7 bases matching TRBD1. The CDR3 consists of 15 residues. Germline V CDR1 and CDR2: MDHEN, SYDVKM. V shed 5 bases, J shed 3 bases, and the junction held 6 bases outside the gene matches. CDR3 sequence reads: CASSPGTDYTGELFF. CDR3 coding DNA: TGTGCCAGCAGTCCGGGGACAGACTACACCGGGGAGCTGTTTTTT.

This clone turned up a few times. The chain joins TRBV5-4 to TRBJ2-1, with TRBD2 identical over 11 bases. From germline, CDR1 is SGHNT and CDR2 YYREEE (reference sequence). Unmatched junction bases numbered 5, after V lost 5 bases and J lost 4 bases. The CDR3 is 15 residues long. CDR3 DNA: TGTGCCAGCAGACTATCTAGCGGGGGGTACAATGAGCAGTTCTTC. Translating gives CASRLSSGGYNEQFF.

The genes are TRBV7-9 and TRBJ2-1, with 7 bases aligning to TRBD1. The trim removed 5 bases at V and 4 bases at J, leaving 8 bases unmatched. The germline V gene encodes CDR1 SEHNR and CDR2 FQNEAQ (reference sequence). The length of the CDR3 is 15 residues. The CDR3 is CASSPRGQPYNEQFF. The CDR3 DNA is TGTGCCAGCAGCCCTAGGGGACAGCCATACAATGAGCAGTTCTTC.

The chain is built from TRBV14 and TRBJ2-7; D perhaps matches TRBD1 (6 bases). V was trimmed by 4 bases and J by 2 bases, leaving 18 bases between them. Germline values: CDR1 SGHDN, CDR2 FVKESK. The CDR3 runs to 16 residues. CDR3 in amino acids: CASSRDRPGQPYEQYF. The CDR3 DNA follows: TGTGCCAGCAGCCGCGATCGACCGGGACAACCCTACGAGCAGTACTTC.

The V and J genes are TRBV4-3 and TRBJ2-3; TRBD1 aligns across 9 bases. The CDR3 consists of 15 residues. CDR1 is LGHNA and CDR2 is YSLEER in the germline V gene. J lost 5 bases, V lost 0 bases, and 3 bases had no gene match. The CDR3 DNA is TGCGCCAGCAGCCAAGAGGGACAGGGTAGAGATACGCAGTATTTT. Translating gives CASSQEGQGRDTQYF.

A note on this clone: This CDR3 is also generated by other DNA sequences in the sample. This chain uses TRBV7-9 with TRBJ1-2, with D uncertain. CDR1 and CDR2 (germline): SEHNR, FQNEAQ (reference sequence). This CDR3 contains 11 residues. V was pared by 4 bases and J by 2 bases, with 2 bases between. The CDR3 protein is CASSSNYGYTF. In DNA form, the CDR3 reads TGTGCCAGCAGCTCGAACTATGGCTACACCTTC.

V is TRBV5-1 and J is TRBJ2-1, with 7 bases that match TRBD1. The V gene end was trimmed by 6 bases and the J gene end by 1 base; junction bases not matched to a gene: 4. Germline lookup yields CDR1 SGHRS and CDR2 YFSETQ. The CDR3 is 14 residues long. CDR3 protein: CASNPGGSYNEQFF. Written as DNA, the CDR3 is TGCGCCAGCAATCCAGGGGGTTCCTACAATGAGCAGTTCTTC.

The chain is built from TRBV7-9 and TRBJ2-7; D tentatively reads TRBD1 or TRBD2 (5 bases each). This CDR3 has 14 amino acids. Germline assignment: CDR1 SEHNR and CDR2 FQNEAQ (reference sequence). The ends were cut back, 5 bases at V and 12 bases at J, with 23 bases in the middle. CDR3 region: CASSQDGALDVLYF. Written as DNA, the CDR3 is TGTGCCAGCAGCCAGGACGGGGCTCTCGATGTGCTGTACTTC.

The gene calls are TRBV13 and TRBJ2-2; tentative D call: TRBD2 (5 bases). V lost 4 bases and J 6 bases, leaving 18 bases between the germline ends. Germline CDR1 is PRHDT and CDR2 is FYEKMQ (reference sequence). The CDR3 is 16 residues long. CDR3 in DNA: TGTGCCAGCAGCTCCAGAGTCGGGATATCCGCCGGGGAGCTGTTTTTT. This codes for CASSSRVGISAGELFF.

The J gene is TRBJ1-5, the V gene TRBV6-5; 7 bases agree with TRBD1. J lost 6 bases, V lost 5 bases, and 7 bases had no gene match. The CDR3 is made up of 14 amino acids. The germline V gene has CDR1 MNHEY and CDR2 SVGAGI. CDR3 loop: CASSITGDFQPQHF. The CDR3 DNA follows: TGTGCCAGCAGTATTACAGGGGATTTTCAGCCCCAGCATTTT.

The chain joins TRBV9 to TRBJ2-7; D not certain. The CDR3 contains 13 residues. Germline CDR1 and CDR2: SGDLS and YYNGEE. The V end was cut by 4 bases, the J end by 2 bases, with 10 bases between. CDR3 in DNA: TGTGCCAGCAGCCCTCCTAACGCCTACGAGCAGTACTTC. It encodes CASSPPNAYEQYF.

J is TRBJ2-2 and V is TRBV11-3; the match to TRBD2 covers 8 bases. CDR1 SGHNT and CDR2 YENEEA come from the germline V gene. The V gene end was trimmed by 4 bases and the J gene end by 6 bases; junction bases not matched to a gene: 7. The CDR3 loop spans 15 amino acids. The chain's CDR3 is CASSSGTSLAGELFF. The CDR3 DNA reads TGTGCCAGCAGCTCGGGGACTAGTCTGGCCGGGGAGCTGTTTTTT.

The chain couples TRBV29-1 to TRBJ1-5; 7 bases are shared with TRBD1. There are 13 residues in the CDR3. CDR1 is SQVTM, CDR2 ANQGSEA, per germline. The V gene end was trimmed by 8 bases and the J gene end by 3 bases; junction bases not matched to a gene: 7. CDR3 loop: CSMGGQFNQPQHF. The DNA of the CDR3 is TGCAGCATGGGGGGACAGTTCAATCAGCCCCAGCATTTT.

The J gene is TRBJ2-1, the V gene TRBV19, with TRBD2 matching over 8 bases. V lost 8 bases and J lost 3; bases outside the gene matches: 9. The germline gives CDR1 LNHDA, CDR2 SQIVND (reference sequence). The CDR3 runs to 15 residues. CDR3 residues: CASASLAGFYNEQFF. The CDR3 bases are TGTGCCAGTGCTAGTCTAGCGGGTTTCTACAATGAGCAGTTCTTC. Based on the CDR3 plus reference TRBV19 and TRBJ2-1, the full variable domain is DGGITQSPKYLFRKEGQNVTLSCEQNLNHDAMYWYRQDPGQGLRLIYYSQIVNDFQKGDIAEGYSVSREKKESFPLTVTSAQKNPTAFYLCASASLAGFYNEQFFGPGTRLTVL.

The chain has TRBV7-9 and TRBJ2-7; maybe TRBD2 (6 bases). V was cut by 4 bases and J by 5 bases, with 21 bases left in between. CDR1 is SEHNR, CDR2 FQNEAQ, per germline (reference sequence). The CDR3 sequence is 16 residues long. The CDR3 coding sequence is TGTGCCAGCAGCTGGCAACTGGGCGGGATTCCTGACGAGCAGTACTTC. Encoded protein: CASSWQLGGIPDEQYF.

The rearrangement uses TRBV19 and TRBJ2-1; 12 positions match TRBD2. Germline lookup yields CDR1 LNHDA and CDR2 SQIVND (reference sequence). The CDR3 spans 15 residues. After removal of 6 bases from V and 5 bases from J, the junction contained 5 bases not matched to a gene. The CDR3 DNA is TGTGCCAGTAGAAATACTAGCGGGAGGAACAATGAGCAGTTCTTC. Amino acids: CASRNTSGRNNEQFF. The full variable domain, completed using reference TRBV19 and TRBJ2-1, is DGGITQSPKYLFRKEGQNVTLSCEQNLNHDAMYWYRQDPGQGLRLIYYSQIVNDFQKGDIAEGYSVSREKKESFPLTVTSAQKNPTAFYLCASRNTSGRNNEQFFGPGTRLTVL.

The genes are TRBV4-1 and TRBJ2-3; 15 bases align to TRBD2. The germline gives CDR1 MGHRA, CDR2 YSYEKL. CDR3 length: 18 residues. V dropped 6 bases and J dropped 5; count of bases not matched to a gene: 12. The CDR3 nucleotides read TGCGCCAGCAGACGTGGACTAGCGGGAGGGCCTTCGAGAGATACGCAGTATTTT. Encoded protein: CASRRGLAGGPSRDTQYF.

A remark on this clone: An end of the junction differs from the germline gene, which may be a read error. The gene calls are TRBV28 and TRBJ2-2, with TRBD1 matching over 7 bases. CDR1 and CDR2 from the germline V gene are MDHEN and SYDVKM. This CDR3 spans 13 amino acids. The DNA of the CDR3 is TGTGTCAGCCGGGACAGGAACACCGGGGAGCTGTTTTTT. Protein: CVSRDRNTGELFF.